The rows below give T cell receptor beta chains drawn from one sample of a study of CD8 T cells in Susac syndrome. In TCRdb, the immunoSEQ multiplex PCR reads were re-called with MiXCR into one record per CDR3 protein. The table has more than 150,000 distinct CDR3 sequences, 85% to 95% seen once. The sample was CD8+ T cells from PBMCs. These TCRs come from a human donor with multiple sclerosis. The CDR3 runs from the conserved cysteine through the conserved F or W. The order of the fields is J gene, D gene, clone size, CDR3 length, V gene, CDR3 protein, CDR3 DNA. D genes are given only for firm matches. Clone size is not always given. Where it is, it says once, few, many or a class for expanded clones.

TRBJ1-1 - - 15 TRBV18 CASSPPRRLNTEAFF TGTGCCAGCTCACCACCGAGGAGGTTGAACACTGAAGCTTTCTTT
TRBJ1-3 TRBD1 - 15 TRBV29-1 CSVQGTGGPGNTIYF TGCAGCGTGCAGGGGACAGGTGGACCTGGAAACACCATATATTTT
TRBJ2-3 - - 14 TRBV7-8 CASSPVGGADTQYF TGTGCCAGCAGCCCTGTCGGGGGTGCCGATACGCAGTATTTT
TRBJ2-3 TRBD2 - 13 TRBV13 CASSNRGGDTQYF TGTGCCAGCAGTAATCGGGGAGGGGATACGCAGTATTTT
TRBJ2-3 - once 14 TRBV28 CASSLLRRTDTQYF TGTGCCAGCAGTCTTCTCAGGCGTACAGATACGCAGTATTTT
TRBJ2-7 TRBD1 - 14 TRBV5-1 CASSQSTGAYEQYF TGCGCCAGCAGCCAATCGACAGGGGCCTACGAGCAGTACTTC
TRBJ1-2 - once 13 TRBV9 CASSGVDSYGYTF TGTGCCAGCAGCGGAGTGGACAGCTATGGCTACACCTTC
TRBJ2-4 TRBD1 - 14 TRBV4-3 CASSPDRGKNIQYF TGCGCCAGCAGCCCAGACAGGGGAAAAAACATTCAGTACTTC
TRBJ1-1 - - 11 TRBV30 CAWNGITEAFF TGTGCCTGGAACGGAATCACTGAAGCTTTCTTT
TRBJ2-2 TRBD2 - 17 TRBV6-2/TRBV6-3 CASSDRIGTSEAGELFF TGTGCCAGCAGTGATAGGATCGGGACTAGCGAAGCCGGGGAGCTGTTTTTT
TRBJ1-2 TRBD1 once 13 TRBV29-1 CSVVGQGVSGYTF TGCAGCGTTGTGGGACAGGGAGTTAGTGGCTACACCTTC
TRBJ2-2 TRBD1 - 18 TRBV30 CAWSTLQRDRSNTGELFF TGTGCCTGGAGCACTCTTCAGAGGGACAGGTCGAACACCGGGGAGCTGTTTTTT
TRBJ2-2 - - 12 TRBV3-1 CASSPSTGELFF TGTGCCAGCAGCCCTTCGACGGGGGAGCTGTTTTTT
TRBJ1-1 - - 15 TRBV5-1 CASSLEGAAYDEAFF TGCGCCAGCAGCTTGGAAGGGGCCGCGTATGATGAAGCTTTCTTT
TRBJ2-7 TRBD2 - 15 TRBV4-3 CASSPTSGEFREQYF TGCGCCAGCAGCCCGACTAGCGGGGAGTTTCGGGAGCAGTACTTC
TRBJ2-6 - - 21 TRBV6-2/TRBV6-3 CASRHDEDSDHYFSGANVLTF TGTGCCAGCAGACACGACGAGGACAGCGACCACTATTTTAGCGGGGCCAACGTCCTGACTTTC
TRBJ2-1 TRBD2 - 17 TRBV11-2 CASSSRPGTSGDNEQFF TGTGCCAGCAGCTCGCGCCCAGGGACTAGCGGGGACAATGAGCAGTTCTTC
TRBJ1-2 - - 15 TRBV20-1 CSARDLQVGTYGYTF TGCAGTGCTAGAGATCTACAGGTCGGGACCTATGGCTACACCTTC
TRBJ2-4 - once 15 TRBV30 CAWSVPGSPKNIQYF TGTGCCTGGAGTGTACCGGGGAGCCCCAAAAACATTCAGTACTTC
TRBJ2-1 - - 14 TRBV27 CASSLLGPSNEQFF TGTGCCAGCAGTTTATTGGGACCGTCCAATGAGCAGTTCTTC
TRBJ1-1 TRBD1 - 14 TRBV9 CASSVTGGNTEAFF TGTGCCAGCAGCGTGACAGGGGGGAACACTGAAGCTTTCTTT
TRBJ1-2 - - 15 TRBV4-1 CASSQSRGQIYGYTF TGCGCCAGCAGCCAATCCCGCGGCCAGATCTATGGCTACACCTTC
TRBJ2-1 - - 11 TRBV29-1 CSVGLDNEQFF TGCAGCGTTGGGCTGGACAATGAGCAGTTCTTC
TRBJ1-2 - - 15 TRBV9 CASSEIRQAPYGYTF TGTGCCAGCAGTGAAATCCGACAGGCCCCATATGGCTACACCTTC
TRBJ1-2 - - 15 TRBV3-1 CASSQGDILNYGYTF TGTGCCAGCAGCCAGGGGGACATACTTAACTATGGCTACACCTTC
TRBJ2-2 - - 17 TRBV12-5 CASGSPSFGATGGELFF TGTGCTAGTGGTTCGCCCTCGTTCGGGGCGACCGGCGGGGAGCTGTTTTTT
TRBJ1-6 - - 14 TRBV5-1 CASKRDTENSPLHF TGCGCCAGCAAAAGGGACACGGAAAATTCACCCCTCCACTTT
TRBJ1-1 TRBD1 - 12 TRBV5-6 CASSQRGPEAFF TGTGCCAGCAGCCAAAGGGGGCCTGAAGCTTTCTTT
TRBJ2-3 TRBD2 once 17 TRBV9 CASRPGGGAGNTDTQYF TGTGCCAGCCGACCCGGCGGGGGGGCGGGGAACACAGATACGCAGTATTTT
TRBJ2-1 TRBD2 once 16 TRBV29-1 CSVVQLLAGDYNEQFF TGCAGCGTTGTCCAGTTACTAGCGGGGGACTACAATGAGCAGTTCTTC
TRBJ2-1 - - 19 TRBV13 CASSLESVLGASSYNEQFF TGTGCCAGCAGCTTAGAAAGTGTCCTTGGCGCGAGCTCCTACAATGAGCAGTTCTTC